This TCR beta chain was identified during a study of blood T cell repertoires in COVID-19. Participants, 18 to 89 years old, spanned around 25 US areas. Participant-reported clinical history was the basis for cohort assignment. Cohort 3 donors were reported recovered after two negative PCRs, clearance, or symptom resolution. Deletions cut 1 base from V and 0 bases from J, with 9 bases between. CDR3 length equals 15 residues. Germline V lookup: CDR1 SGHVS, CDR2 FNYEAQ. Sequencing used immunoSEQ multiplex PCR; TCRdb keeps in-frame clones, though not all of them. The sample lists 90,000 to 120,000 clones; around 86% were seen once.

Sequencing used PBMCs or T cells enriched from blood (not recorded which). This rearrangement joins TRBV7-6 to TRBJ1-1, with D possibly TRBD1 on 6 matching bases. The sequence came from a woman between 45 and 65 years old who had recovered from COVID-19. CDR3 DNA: TGTGCCAGCAGCTTAGAGGACAGATTGAACACTGAAGCTTTCTTT. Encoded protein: CASSLEDRLNTEAFF.